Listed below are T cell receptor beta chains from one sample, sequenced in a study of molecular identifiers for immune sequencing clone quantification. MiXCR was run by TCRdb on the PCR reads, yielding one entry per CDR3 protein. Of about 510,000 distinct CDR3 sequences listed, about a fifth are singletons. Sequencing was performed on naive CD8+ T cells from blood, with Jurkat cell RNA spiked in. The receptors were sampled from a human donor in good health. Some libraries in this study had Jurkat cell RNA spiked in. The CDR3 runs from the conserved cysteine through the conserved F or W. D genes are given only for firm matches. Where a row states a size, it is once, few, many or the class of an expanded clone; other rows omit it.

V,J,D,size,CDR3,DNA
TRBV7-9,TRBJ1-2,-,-,CASSLVEGGGYTF,TGTGCCAGCAGCTTAGTAGAGGGCGGTGGCTACACCTTC
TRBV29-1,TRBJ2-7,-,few,CSVVGDSYEQYF,TGCAGCGTTGTTGGGGACTCCTACGAGCAGTACTTC
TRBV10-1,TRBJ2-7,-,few,CASSPGHLYEQYF,TGCGCCAGCAGCCCGGGACACCTCTACGAGCAGTACTTC
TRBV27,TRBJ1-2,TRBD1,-,CASSSQGVDGYTF,TGTGCCAGCAGCTCACAGGGGGTCGATGGCTACACCTTC
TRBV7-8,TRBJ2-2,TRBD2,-,CASSEGLAGVNTGELFF,TGTGCCAGCAGCGAGGGACTAGCGGGGGTGAACACCGGGGAGCTGTTTTTT
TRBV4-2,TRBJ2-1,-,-,CASSQSTGGAFEQFF,TGTGCCAGCAGCCAGTCTACAGGGGGGGCCTTTGAGCAGTTCTTC
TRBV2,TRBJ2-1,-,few,CASSEVNYNEQFF,TGTGCCAGCAGTGAAGTCAACTACAATGAGCAGTTCTTC
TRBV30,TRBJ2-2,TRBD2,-,CAWRGLAGRGTGELFF,TGTGCCTGGAGGGGACTAGCGGGACGTGGGACCGGGGAGCTGTTTTTT
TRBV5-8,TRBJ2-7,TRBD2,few,CASSWSGTSGIGEQYF,TGTGCCAGCAGCTGGTCCGGGACTAGCGGGATCGGTGAGCAGTACTTC
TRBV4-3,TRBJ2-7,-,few,CASSQAGDPSYEQYF,TGCGCCAGCAGCCAAGCTGGGGACCCGTCCTACGAGCAGTACTTC
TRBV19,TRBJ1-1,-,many,CASTKIQGNTEAFF,TGTGCCAGTACCAAGATACAGGGGAACACTGAAGCTTTCTTT
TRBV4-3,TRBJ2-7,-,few,CASSRDYGGYEQYF,TGCGCCAGCAGCCGAGATTATGGGGGGTACGAGCAGTACTTC
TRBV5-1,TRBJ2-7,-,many,CASSSGGLENEQYF,TGCGCCAGCAGCTCGGGCGGGTTGGAAAACGAGCAGTACTTC
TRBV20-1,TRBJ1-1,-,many,CSASPIRDLTEAFF,TGCAGTGCTAGCCCCATACGGGATCTCACTGAAGCTTTCTTT